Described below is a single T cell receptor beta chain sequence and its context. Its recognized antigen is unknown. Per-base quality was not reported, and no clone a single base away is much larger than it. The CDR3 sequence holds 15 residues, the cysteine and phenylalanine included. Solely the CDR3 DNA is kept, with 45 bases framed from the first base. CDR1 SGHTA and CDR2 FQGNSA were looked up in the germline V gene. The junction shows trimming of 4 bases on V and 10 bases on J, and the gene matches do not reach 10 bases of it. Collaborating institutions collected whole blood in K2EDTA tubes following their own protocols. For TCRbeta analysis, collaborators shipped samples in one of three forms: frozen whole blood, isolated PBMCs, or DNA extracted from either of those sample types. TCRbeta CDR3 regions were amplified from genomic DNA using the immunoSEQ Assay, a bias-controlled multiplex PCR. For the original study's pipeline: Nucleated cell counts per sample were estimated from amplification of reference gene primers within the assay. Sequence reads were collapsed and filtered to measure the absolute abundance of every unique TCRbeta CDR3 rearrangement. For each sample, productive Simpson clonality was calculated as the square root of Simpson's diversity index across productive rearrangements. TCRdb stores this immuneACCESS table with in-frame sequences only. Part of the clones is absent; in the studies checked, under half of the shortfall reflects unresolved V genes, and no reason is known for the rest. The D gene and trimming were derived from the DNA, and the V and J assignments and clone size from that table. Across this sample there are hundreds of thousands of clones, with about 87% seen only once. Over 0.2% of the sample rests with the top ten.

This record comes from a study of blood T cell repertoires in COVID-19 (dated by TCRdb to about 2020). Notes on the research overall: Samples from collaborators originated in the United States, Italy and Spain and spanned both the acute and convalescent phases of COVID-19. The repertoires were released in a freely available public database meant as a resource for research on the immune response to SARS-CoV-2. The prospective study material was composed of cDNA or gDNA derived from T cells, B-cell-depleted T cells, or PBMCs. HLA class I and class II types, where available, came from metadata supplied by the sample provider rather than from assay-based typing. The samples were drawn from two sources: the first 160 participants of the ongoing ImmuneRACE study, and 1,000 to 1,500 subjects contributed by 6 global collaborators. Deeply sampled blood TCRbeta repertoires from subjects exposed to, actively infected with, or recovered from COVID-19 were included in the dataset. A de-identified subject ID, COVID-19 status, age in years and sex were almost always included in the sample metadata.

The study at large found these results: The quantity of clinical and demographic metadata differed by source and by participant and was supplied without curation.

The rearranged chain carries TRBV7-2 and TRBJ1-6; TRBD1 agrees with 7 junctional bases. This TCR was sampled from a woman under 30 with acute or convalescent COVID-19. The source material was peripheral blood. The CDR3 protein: CASSSNRGGRSPLHF. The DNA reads TGTGCCAGCAGCTCGAACAGGGGAGGCAGATCACCCCTCCACTTT.